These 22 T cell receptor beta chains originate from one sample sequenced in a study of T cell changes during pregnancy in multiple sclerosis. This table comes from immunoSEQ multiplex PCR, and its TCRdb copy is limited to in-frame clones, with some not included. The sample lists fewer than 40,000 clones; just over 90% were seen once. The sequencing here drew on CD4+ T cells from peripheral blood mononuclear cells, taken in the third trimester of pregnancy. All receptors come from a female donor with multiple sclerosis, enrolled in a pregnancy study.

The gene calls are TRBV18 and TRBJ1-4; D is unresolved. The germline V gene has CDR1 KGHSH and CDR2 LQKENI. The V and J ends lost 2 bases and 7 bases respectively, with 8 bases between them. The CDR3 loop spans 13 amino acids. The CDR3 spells CASSPGRGEKLFF. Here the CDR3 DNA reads TGTGCCAGCTCACCAGGGCGGGGTGAAAAACTGTTTTTT.

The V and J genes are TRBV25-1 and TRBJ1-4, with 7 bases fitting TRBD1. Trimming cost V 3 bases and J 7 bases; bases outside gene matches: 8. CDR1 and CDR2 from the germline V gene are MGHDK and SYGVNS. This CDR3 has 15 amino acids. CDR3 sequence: CASSDDRQGSEKLFF. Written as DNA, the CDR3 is TGTGCCAGCAGTGATGATAGACAGGGAAGTGAAAAACTGTTTTTT.

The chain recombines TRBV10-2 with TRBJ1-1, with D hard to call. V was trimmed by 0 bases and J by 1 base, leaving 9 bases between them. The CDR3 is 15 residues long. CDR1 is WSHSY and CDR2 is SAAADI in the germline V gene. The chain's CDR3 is CASSESWRANTEAFF. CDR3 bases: TGCGCCAGCAGTGAGTCTTGGCGGGCGAACACTGAAGCTTTCTTT.

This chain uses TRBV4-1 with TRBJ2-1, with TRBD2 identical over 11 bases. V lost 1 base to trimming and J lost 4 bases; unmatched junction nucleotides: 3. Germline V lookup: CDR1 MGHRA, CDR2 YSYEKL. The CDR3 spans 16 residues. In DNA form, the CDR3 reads TGCGCCAGCAGCCAAGGGGCTAGCGGGGGGTACAATGAGCAGTTCTTC. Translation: CASSQGASGGYNEQFF.

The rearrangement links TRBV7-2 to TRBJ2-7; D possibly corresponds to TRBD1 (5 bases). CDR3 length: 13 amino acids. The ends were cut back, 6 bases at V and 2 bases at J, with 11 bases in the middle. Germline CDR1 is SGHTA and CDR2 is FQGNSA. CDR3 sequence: CASSYSRAYEQYF. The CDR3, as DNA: TGTGCCAGCAGTTACAGCAGGGCCTACGAGCAGTACTTC.

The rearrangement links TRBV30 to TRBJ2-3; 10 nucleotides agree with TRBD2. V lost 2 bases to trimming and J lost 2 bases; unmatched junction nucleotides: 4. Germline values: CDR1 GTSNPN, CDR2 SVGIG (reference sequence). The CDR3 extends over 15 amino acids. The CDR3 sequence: CAWSTLAGFTDTQYF. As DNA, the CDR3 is TGTGCCTGGAGTACACTAGCGGGGTTCACAGATACGCAGTATTTT.

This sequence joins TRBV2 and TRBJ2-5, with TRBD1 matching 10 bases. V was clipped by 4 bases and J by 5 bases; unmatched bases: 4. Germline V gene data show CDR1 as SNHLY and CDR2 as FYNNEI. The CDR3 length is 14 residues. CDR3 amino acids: CASSATGGRETQYF. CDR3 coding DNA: TGTGCCAGCAGTGCGACAGGGGGCCGGGAGACCCAGTACTTC.

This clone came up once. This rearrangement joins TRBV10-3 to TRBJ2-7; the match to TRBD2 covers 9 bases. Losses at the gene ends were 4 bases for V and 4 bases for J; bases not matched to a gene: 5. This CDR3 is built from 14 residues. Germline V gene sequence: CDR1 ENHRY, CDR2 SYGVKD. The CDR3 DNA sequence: TGTGCCATCAGTGGTAGCGGGAGTGGTTACGAGCAGTACTTC. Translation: CAISGSGSGYEQYF.

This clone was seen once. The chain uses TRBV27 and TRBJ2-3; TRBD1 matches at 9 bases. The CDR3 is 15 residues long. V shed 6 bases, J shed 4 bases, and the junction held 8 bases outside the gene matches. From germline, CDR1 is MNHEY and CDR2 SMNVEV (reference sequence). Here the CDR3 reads CASSFTGQGPDTQYF. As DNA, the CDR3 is TGTGCCAGCAGCTTTACGGGACAGGGCCCAGATACGCAGTATTTT.

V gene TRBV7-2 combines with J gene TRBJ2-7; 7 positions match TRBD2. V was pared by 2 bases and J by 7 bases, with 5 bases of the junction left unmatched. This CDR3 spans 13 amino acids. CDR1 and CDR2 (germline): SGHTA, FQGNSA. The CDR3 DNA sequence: TGTGCCAGCAGCTTACGGACTAGGGGTGAGCAGTACTTC. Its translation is CASSLRTRGEQYF.

CDR3 in amino acids: CASSPAGETQYF. DNA for the CDR3: TGTGCCAGCTCACCAGCAGGAGAGACCCAGTACTTC. The chain carries TRBV18 and TRBJ2-5; D gene uncertain. CDR3 size: 12 residues. Germline V lookup: CDR1 KGHSH, CDR2 LQKENI. V was cut by 2 bases and J by 4 bases, with 5 bases left in between.

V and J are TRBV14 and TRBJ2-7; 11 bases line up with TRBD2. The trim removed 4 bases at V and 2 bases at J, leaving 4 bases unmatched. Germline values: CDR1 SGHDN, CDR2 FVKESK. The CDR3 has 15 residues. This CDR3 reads CASSRLAGGTYEQYF. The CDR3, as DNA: TGTGCCAGCAGCCGCTTAGCGGGAGGGACCTACGAGCAGTACTTC.

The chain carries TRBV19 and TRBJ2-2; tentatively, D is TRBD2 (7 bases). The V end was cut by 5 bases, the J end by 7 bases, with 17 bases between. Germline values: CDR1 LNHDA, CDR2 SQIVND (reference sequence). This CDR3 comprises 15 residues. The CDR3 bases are TGTGCCAGTAGTGTCGCCGGGGGGCGAGACGGGGAGCTGTTTTTT. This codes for CASSVAGGRDGELFF.

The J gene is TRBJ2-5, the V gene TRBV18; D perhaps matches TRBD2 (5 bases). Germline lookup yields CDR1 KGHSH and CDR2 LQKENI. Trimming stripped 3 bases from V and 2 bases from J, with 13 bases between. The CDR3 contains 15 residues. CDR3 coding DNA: TGTGCCAGCTCACCCAATTGGGGAGAGCAAGAGACCCAGTACTTC. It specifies CASSPNWGEQETQYF.

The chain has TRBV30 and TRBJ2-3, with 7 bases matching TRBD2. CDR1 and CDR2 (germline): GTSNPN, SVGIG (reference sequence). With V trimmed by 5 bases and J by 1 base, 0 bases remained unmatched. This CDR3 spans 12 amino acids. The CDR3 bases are TGTGCCTGGGCGGGGGGCACAGATACGCAGTATTTT. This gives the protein CAWAGGTDTQYF.

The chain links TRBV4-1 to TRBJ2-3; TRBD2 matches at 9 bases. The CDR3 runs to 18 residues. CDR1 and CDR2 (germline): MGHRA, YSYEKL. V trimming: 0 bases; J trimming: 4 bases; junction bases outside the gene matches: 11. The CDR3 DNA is TGCGCCAGCAGCCAAGAACGACTAGCGGAGGGGGAGTCAGATACGCAGTATTTT. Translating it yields CASSQERLAEGESDTQYF.

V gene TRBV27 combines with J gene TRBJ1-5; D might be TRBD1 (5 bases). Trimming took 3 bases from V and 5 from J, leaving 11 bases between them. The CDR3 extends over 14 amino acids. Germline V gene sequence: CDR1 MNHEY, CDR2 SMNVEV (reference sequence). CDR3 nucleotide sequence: TGTGCCAGCAGTTTCTGGGGGGGTGATCAGCCCCAGCATTTT. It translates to CASSFWGGDQPQHF.

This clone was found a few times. CDR3 DNA: TGTGCCAGCAGACGGGAGACGAACACTGAAGCTTTCTTT. Protein product: CASRRETNTEAFF. The gene calls are TRBV2 and TRBJ1-1; D not certain. CDR1 and CDR2 from the germline V gene are SNHLY and FYNNEI. CDR3 size: 13 residues. The germline V and J ends were trimmed by 6 bases and 1 base, with 9 bases remaining between them.

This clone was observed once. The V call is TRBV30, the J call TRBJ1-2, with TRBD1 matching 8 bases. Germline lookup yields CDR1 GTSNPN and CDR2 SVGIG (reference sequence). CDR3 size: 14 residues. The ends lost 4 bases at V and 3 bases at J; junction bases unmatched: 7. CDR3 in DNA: TGTGCCTGGACTAGAGACAGGGGCGACTATGGCTACACCTTC. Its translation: CAWTRDRGDYGYTF.

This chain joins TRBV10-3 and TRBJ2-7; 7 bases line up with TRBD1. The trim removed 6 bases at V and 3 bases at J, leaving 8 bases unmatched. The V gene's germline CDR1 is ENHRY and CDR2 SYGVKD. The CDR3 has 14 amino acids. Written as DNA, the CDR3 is TGTGCCATCAGGCCTACCGGGACAGACTACGAGCAGTACTTC. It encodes CAIRPTGTDYEQYF.

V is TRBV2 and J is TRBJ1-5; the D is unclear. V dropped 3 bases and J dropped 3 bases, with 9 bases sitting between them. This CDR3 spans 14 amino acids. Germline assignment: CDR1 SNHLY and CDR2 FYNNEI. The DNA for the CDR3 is TGTGCCAGCAGTGAGTACGGGTCCAATCAGCCCCAGCATTTT. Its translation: CASSEYGSNQPQHF.

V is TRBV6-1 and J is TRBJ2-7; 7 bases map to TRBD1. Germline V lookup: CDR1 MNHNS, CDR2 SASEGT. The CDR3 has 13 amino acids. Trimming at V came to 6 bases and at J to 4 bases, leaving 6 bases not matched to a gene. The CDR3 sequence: CASRATGVYEQYF. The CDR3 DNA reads TGTGCCAGCAGAGCTACAGGGGTTTACGAGCAGTACTTC.